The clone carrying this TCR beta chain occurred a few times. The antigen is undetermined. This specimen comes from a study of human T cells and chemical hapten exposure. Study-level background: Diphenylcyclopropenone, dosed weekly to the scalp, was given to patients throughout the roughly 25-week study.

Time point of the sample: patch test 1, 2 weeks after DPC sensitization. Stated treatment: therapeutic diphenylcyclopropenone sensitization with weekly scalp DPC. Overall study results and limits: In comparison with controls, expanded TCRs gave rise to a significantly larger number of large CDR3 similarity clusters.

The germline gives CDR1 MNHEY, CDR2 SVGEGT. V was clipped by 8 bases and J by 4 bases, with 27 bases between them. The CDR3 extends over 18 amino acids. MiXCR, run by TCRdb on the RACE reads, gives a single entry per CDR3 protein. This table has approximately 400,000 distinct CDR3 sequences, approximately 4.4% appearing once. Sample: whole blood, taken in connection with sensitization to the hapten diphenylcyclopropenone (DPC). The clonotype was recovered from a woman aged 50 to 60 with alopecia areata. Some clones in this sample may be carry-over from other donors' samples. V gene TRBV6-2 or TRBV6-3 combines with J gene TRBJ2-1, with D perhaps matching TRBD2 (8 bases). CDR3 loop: CASLLGGIGGRKYNEQFF. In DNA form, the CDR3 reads TGTGCCAGCCTTTTAGGGGGCATCGGCGGGAGGAAATACAATGAGCAGTTCTTC.